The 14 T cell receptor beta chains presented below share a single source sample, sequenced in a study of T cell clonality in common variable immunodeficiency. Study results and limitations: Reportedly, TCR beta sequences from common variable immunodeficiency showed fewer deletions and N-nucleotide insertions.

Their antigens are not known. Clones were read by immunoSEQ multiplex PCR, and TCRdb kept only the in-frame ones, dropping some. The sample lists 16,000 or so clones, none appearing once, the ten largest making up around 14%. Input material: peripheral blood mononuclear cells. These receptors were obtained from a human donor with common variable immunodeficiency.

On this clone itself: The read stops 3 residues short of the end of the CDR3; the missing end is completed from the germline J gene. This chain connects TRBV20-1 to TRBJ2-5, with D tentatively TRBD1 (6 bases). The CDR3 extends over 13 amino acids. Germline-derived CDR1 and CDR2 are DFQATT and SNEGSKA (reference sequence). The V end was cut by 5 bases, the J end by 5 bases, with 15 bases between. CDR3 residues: CSALSTGLETQYF. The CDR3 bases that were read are TGCAGTGCTCTCTCGACAGGTTTGGAGACC.

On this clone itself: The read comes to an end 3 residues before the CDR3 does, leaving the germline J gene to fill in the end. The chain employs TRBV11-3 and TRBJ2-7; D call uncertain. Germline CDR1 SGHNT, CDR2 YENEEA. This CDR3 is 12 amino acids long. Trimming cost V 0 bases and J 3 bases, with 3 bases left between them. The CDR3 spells CASSLDNYEQYF. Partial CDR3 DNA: TGTGCCAGCAGCTTAGACAACTACGAG.

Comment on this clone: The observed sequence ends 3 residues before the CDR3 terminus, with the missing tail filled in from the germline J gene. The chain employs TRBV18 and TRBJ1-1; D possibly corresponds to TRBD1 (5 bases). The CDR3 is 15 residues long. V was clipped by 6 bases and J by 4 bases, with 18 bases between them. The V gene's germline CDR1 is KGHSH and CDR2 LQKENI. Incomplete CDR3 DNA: TGTGCCAGCTCGCCCAGGGACGGGGGGAGCACTGAA. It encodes CASSPRDGGSTE. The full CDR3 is CASSPRDGGSTEAFF.

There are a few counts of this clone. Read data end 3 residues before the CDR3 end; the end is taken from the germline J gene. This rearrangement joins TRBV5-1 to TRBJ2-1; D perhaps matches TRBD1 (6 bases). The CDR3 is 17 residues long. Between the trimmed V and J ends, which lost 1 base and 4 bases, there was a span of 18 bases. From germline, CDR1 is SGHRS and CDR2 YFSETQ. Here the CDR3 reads CASSLSFWTEAYNEQFF. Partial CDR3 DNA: TGCGCCAGCAGCTTGTCTTTTTGGACAGAAGCGTACAATGAG. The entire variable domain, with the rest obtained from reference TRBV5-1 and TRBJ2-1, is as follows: KAGVTQTPRYLIKTRGQQVTLSCSPISGHRSVSWYQQTPGQGLQFLFEYFSETQRNKGNFPGRFSGRQFSNSRSEMNVSTLELGDSALYLCASSLSFWTEAYNEQFFGPGTRLTVL.

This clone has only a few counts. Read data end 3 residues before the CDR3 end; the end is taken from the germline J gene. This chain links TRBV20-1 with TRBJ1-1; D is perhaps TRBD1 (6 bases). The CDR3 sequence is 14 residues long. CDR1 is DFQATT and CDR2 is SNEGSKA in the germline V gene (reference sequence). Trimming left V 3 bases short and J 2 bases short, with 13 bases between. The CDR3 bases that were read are TGCAGTGCTAGCACAACAGGGTTTAACACTGAA. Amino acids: CSASTTGFNTE. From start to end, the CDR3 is CSASTTGFNTEAFF.

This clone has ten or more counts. The sequenced part of the CDR3 DNA is TGCAGCGGCCTACAGGGGGACGGCAAAAACATT. Residues: CSGLQGDGKNI. The complete CDR3 reads CSGLQGDGKNIQYF. The V gene is TRBV29-1, the J gene TRBJ2-4; 8 bases match TRBD1. The read ends 3 residues early relative to the CDR3; the germline J gene fills the gap. Germline values: CDR1 SQVTM, CDR2 ANQGSEA. The junction had 8 bases not matched to a gene; V was cut back by 7 bases and J by 3 bases. CDR3 length: 14 residues.

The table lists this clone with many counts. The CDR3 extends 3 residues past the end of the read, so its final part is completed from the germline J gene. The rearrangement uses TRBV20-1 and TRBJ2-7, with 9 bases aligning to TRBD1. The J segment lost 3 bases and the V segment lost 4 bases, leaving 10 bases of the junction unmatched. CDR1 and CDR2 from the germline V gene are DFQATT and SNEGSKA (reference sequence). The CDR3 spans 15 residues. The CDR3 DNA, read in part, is TGCAGTGCTAACCAGAGACAGGGGGAAAGCTACGAG. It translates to CSANQRQGESYE. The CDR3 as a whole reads CSANQRQGESYEQYF.

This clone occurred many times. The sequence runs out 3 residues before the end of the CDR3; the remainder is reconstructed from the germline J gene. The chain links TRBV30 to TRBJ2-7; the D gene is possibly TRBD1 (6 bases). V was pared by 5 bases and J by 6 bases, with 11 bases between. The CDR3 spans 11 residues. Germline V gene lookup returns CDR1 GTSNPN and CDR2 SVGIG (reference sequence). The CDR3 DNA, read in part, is TGTGCCTGGGGGGACATTTTCGAG. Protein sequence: CAWGDIFE. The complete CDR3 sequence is CAWGDIFEQYF. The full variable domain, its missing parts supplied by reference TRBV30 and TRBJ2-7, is SQTIHQWPATLVQPVGSPLSLECTVEGTSNPNLYWYRQAAGRGLQLLFYSVGIGQISSEVPQNLSASRPQDRQFILSSKKLLLSDSGFYLCAWGDIFEQYFGPGTRLTVT.

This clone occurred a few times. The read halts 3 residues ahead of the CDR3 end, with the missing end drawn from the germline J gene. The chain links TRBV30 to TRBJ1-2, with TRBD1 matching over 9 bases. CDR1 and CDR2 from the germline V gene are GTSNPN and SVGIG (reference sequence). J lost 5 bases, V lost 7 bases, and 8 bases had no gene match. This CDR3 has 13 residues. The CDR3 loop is CASKRDRAYGYTF. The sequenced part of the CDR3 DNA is TGTGCCTCAAAAAGGGACAGGGCGTATGGC.

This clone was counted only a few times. The CDR3 loop is CSVEWAGSADTQYF. Incomplete CDR3 DNA: TGCAGCGTTGAATGGGCAGGGAGCGCAGATACG. This chain joins TRBV29-1 and TRBJ2-3; D is perhaps TRBD1 or TRBD2 (5 bases each). From the germline J gene comes the end of the CDR3, since the read stops 3 residues before it. Trimming shortened V by 2 bases and J by 4 bases, and 13 bases separated the two germline ends. This CDR3 is 14 amino acids long. Germline loops: CDR1 SQVTM, CDR2 ANQGSEA.

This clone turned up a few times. CDR3 DNA, as far as it was read: TGTGCCAGCAGCTTATCATCAGGGGGCTATGGC. It codes for CASSLSSGGYG. The entire CDR3 protein reads CASSLSSGGYGYTF. J is TRBJ1-2 and V is TRBV7-9; 7 positions match TRBD1. The read stops 3 residues short of the end of the CDR3; the missing end is completed from the germline J gene. Germline V gives CDR1 SEHNR, CDR2 FQNEAQ (reference sequence). With V trimmed by 2 bases and J by 4 bases, 4 bases remained unmatched. This CDR3 spans 14 amino acids.

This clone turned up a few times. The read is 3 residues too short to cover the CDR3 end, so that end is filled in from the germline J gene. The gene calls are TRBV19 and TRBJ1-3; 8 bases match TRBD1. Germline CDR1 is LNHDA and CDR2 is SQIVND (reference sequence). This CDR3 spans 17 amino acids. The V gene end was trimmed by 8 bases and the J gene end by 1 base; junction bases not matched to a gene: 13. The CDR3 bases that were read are TGTGCCAGTCGTCACATCGCGGACAGGGTATCTGGAAACACC. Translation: CASRHIADRVSGNT. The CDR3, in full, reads CASRHIADRVSGNTIYF.

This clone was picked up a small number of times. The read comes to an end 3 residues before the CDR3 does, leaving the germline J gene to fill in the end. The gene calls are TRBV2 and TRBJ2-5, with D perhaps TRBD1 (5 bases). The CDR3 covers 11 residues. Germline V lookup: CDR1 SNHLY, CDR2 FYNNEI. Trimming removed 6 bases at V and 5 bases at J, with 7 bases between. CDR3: CASRGLETQYF. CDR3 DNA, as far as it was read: TGTGCCAGCAGGGGGCTCGAGACC.

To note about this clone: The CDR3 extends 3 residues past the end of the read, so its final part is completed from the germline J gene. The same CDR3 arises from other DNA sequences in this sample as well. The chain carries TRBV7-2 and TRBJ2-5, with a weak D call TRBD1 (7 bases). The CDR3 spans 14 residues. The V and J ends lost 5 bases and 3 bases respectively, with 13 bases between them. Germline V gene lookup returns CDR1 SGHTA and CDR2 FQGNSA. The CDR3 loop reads CASSRGTAKETQYF. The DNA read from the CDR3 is TGTGCCAGCAGCCGCGGGACAGCCAAAGAGACC. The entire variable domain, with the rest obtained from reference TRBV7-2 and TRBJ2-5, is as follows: GAGVSQSPSNKVTEKGKDVELRCDPISGHTALYWYRQSLGQGLEFLIYFQGNSAPDKSGLPSDRFSAERTGGSVSTLTIQRTQQEDSAVYLCASSRGTAKETQYFGPGTRLLVL.